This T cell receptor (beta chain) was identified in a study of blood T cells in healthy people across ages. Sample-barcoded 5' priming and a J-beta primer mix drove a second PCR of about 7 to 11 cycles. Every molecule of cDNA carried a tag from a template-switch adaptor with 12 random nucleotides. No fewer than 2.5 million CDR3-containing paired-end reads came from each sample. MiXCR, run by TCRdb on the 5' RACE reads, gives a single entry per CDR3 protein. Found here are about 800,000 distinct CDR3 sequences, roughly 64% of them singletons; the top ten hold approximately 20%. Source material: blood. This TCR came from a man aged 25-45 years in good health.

Here the CDR3 DNA reads TGTGCCAGCAGCTTAAGACGGCAGGGCTTCAGGCCCCAGCATTTT. Protein: CASSLRRQGFRPQHF. The chain is built from TRBV7-3 and TRBJ1-5; D may be TRBD1 (5 bases). Trimming shortened V by 1 base and J by 9 bases, and 16 bases separated the two germline ends. The germline V gene has CDR1 SGHTA and CDR2 FQGTGA. This CDR3 has 15 residues.